The sequence of this T cell receptor (beta chain) was determined in a study of OX40 agonist ivuxolimab in advanced cancers. The overall study: Partial responses were achieved by three patients: one hepatocellular carcinoma, two cutaneous melanoma.

Study results and limitations: Clonal expansion was among the lowest in partial responders at 0.1-3.0 mg/kg, especially CD8+. Antigen targets of the expanded peripheral T cells went undetermined.

The CDR3 runs 12 residues. The V gene end was trimmed by 6 bases and the J gene end by 3 bases; junction bases not matched to a gene: 4. CDR1 SQVTM and CDR2 ANQGSEA come from the germline V gene. Sampling times: baseline, cycle 4 day 1, cycle 7 day 1. Repertoires were generated with immunoSEQ multiplex PCR, while TCRdb's copy carries only in-frame clones and drops some. Seen here are tens of thousands of clones, roughly 88% observed once, and the top ten hold more than 9.5%. On this clone itself: Antigen unknown.

The specimen was CD4+ or CD8+ T cells sorted from blood, collected in a trial of the OX40 agonist ivuxolimab. The rearrangement uses TRBV29-1 and TRBJ1-1, with 7 nucleotides matching TRBD1. This clonotype was obtained from an adult with an advanced solid tumor such as melanoma, head and neck, liver or kidney cancer. This chain's CDR3 is CSVWDRDTEAFF. Here the CDR3 DNA reads TGCAGCGTGTGGGACAGAGACACTGAAGCTTTCTTT.